The 18 T cell receptor beta chains presented below share a single source sample, sequenced in a study of T cells in Graves' hyperthyroidism and ophthalmopathy. From RNA transcripts, TCR beta CDR3 regions were amplified. When the TCR CDR3 underwent first-round RT-PCR, the HTBI primer set was used. TCRdb re-analysed the multiplex PCR reads in MiXCR, keeping a single row per CDR3 protein. The sample lists a few hundred thousand distinct CDR3 sequences; more than 15% were seen once. Specimen: blood. These receptors all come from a woman between 40 and 50 years old with Graves' ophthalmopathy.

In this sample, this clonotype turned up a few times. The chain carries TRBV29-1 and TRBJ2-7, with 8 bases identical to TRBD1. Germline lookup yields CDR1 SQVTM and CDR2 ANQGSEA. The J segment lost 0 bases and the V segment lost 7 bases, leaving 11 bases of the junction unmatched. There are 15 residues in the CDR3. The CDR3 DNA reads TGCAGCGCTGCGGCCGGGACAGGCGCCTCCTACGAGCAGTACTTC. Translated: CSAAAGTGASYEQYF.

The sample holds many counts of this clonotype. The V and J genes are TRBV6-1 and TRBJ1-1; D is unclear. This CDR3 has 12 residues. Germline assignment: CDR1 MNHNS and CDR2 SASEGT. V was pared by 8 bases and J by 3 bases, with 10 bases between. The DNA of the CDR3 is TGTGCCAGCCGTGGTTGGGACACTGAAGCTTTCTTT. It specifies CASRGWDTEAFF.

This clonotype was found many times. CDR3 bases: TGTGCCAGCAGCACGGGACTAGCGGGAGATGAGCAGTTCTTC. Protein: CASSTGLAGDEQFF. This chain joins TRBV7-3 and TRBJ2-1; 14 bases fit TRBD2. V was clipped by 5 bases and J by 8 bases; unmatched bases: 2. There are 14 residues in the CDR3. CDR1 and CDR2 (germline): SGHTA, FQGTGA.

This clonotype occurred many times. The chain carries TRBV7-3 and TRBJ2-1, with D tentatively TRBD2 (5 bases). This CDR3 has 11 amino acids. Deletions cut 4 bases from V and 9 bases from J, with 7 bases between. Germline assignment: CDR1 SGHTA and CDR2 FQGTGA. The chain's CDR3 is CASSSGVEQFF. CDR3 coding DNA: TGTGCCAGCAGCTCCGGGGTTGAGCAGTTCTTC.

This clonotype was detected ten times or more. The chain links TRBV5-1 to TRBJ2-5; no reliable D call. Trimming pared 2 bases from V and 0 bases from J, leaving 8 bases between. Germline V gives CDR1 SGHRS, CDR2 YFSETQ. CDR3 size: 14 residues. In DNA, the CDR3 is TGCGCCAGCAGCTTTCAGGCGGACCAAGAGACCCAGTACTTC. Translating it yields CASSFQADQETQYF.

This clonotype was detected ten times or more. V is TRBV3-1 and J is TRBJ1-1; D not resolved. The V end was cut by 8 bases, the J end by 4 bases, with 14 bases between. CDR3 length equals 13 residues. The germline CDR1 and CDR2 sequences are LGHDT and YNNKEL (reference sequence). This chain's CDR3 is CASYQEGGTEAFF. DNA of the CDR3: TGTGCCAGCTACCAGGAAGGCGGCACTGAAGCTTTCTTT.

The sample holds many counts of this clonotype. The chain couples TRBV7-2 to TRBJ2-5; the D gene is possibly TRBD2 (5 bases). From germline, CDR1 is SGHTA and CDR2 FQGNSA. V lost 6 bases and J 3 bases, leaving 11 bases between the germline ends. The CDR3 runs to 13 residues. This CDR3 reads CASSERRKETQYF. For the CDR3, the DNA is TGTGCCAGCAGTGAGCGGCGTAAAGAGACCCAGTACTTC.

This clonotype occurred many times. The chain has TRBV28 and TRBJ2-7; a possible D gene is TRBD2 (5 bases). Trimming shortened V by 8 bases and J by 0 bases, and 23 bases separated the two germline ends. Per the germline V gene, CDR1 is MDHEN and CDR2 is SYDVKM. CDR3 length: 17 amino acids. The CDR3 DNA is TGTGCCAGCCACCCATCGGAGATTAGCGAGAGCTCCTACGAGCAGTACTTC. As protein: CASHPSEISESSYEQYF.

This clonotype was seen repeatedly, ten times or more. The V and J genes are TRBV2 and TRBJ2-7, with 9 bases that match TRBD2. The germline CDR1 and CDR2 sequences are SNHLY and FYNNEI. V was pared by 7 bases and J by 2 bases, with 12 bases of the junction left unmatched. CDR3 length: 16 amino acids. The CDR3 coding sequence is TGTGCCAGCACCCCTTTAGGACTAGCGTTCCCCTACGAGCAGTACTTC. Amino acid sequence: CASTPLGLAFPYEQYF.

This clonotype was recorded a few times. The rearrangement links TRBV9 to TRBJ1-1; D is undetermined. Trimming removed 3 bases at V and 6 bases at J, with 12 bases between. CDR3 length: 13 amino acids. CDR1 is SGDLS and CDR2 is YYNGEE in the germline V gene. The CDR3 is CASSAPPSAEAFF. The CDR3 DNA reads TGTGCCAGCAGCGCCCCTCCTAGCGCTGAAGCTTTCTTT.

This clonotype was seen a handful of times. The chain couples TRBV15 to TRBJ2-7; no clear D. The V gene's germline CDR1 is LNHNV and CDR2 YYDKDF (reference sequence). Trimming cost V 1 base and J 0 bases, with 7 bases left between them. The CDR3 has 14 amino acids. In DNA, the CDR3 is TGTGCCACCAGCAGAGCTAAGGCCTCCTACGAGCAGTACTTC. Protein product: CATSRAKASYEQYF.

The chain joins TRBV19 to TRBJ2-1; TRBD2 matches at 10 bases. V was pared by 4 bases and J by 4 bases, with 16 bases of the junction left unmatched. Per the germline V gene, CDR1 is LNHDA and CDR2 is SQIVND (reference sequence). This CDR3 is 19 amino acids long. The DNA of the CDR3 is TGTGCCAGTAGTAAAGCGGGGGGGTCGCTAGTAGGACCGTACAATGAGCAGTTCTTC. Translated: CASSKAGGSLVGPYNEQFF.

This clonotype was detected only once. The chain is built from TRBV25-1 and TRBJ2-5, with D possibly TRBD2 on 5 matching bases. This CDR3 is 15 amino acids long. CDR1 and CDR2 from the germline V gene are MGHDK and SYGVNS. V was cut by 1 base and J by 5 bases, with 14 bases left in between. CDR3 region: CASSESTGVRETQYF. CDR3 nucleotides: TGTGCCAGCAGTGAATCGACCGGGGTTCGGGAGACCCAGTACTTC.

V is TRBV10-3 and J is TRBJ1-2; 10 bases fit TRBD1. The length of the CDR3 is 17 residues. Trimming cost V 7 bases and J 3 bases; bases outside gene matches: 14. The V gene's germline CDR1 is ENHRY and CDR2 SYGVKD. The CDR3 loop reads CAITHSPGQGRDYGYTF. CDR3 DNA: TGTGCCATCACTCACTCCCCGGGACAGGGGAGGGACTATGGCTACACCTTC.

The J gene is TRBJ2-1, the V gene TRBV29-1; D possibly corresponds to TRBD2 (5 bases). V was trimmed by 4 bases and J by 2 bases, leaving 12 bases between them. The CDR3 contains 14 residues. Germline CDR1 reads SQVTM; CDR2 reads ANQGSEA. DNA for the CDR3: TGCAGCGTTGTCAAGCGGCACACCTACAATGAGCAGTTCTTC. Its protein product is CSVVKRHTYNEQFF.

This clonotype showed up many times. The chain recombines TRBV6-2 or TRBV6-3 with TRBJ2-3, with D perhaps TRBD2 (6 bases). The CDR3 is made up of 16 amino acids. Trimming removed 4 bases from V and 6 bases from J, with 20 bases in between. Germline V CDR1 and CDR2: MNHEY, SVGEGT. The CDR3 nucleotides are TGTGCCAGCAGTTTTTTTCAGCGGGCCGGCCCCGATACGCAGTATTTT. This gives the protein CASSFFQRAGPDTQYF.

This clonotype was seen at least ten times. The rearrangement links TRBV6-1 to TRBJ1-1; 9 positions match TRBD1. The CDR3 is 16 amino acids. V shed 9 bases, J shed 3 bases, and the junction held 14 bases outside the gene matches. Per germline, CDR1 MNHNS and CDR2 SASEGT. CDR3: CASQTGQGIGDTEAFF. DNA for the CDR3: TGTGCCAGTCAGACGGGACAGGGTATCGGCGACACTGAAGCTTTCTTT.

In this sample, this clonotype turned up once. A clone one base away is much larger, so this may be a read error. V is TRBV28 and J is TRBJ2-1, with D unresolved. The CDR3 is 12 residues long. Trimming removed 4 bases at V and 8 bases at J, with 9 bases between. Germline V CDR1 and CDR2: MDHEN, SYDVKM. CDR3 coding DNA: TGTGCCAGCAGTTCGGACGAGGATGAGCAGTTCTTC. Residues: CASSSDEDEQFF.